A single sample gave rise to the 18 T cell receptor beta chains below, sequenced in a study of shared clonotypes between healthy human individuals. TCRdb's table, derived via immunoSEQ multiplex PCR, lists solely in-frame clones and lacks some. The data hold around 980,000 clones, with about 80% observed a single time. Sequenced: memory CD4+ T cells from PBMCs. The subset: CD45RA-negative fraction. These receptor sequences come from a man between 18 and 29 years old in good health. Some clones in this sample may be carry-over from other donors' samples.

DNA for the CDR3: TGTGCCAGTAGTCGGGACCTAGATGAAAAACTGTTTTTT. It codes for CASSRDLDEKLFF. The chain joins TRBV19 to TRBJ1-4; D might be TRBD1 (5 bases). The length of the CDR3 is 13 residues. V lost 5 bases to trimming and J lost 6 bases, with 10 bases between them. The germline gives CDR1 LNHDA, CDR2 SQIVND (reference sequence).

This chain uses TRBV10-1 with TRBJ2-3, with 11 nucleotides matching TRBD2. Germline assignment: CDR1 WNHNN and CDR2 SYGVQD (reference sequence). J lost 0 bases, V lost 3 bases, and 5 bases had no gene match. The CDR3 totals 17 residues. CDR3 in DNA: TGCGCCAGCAGTGAAAGCACTAGCGGGGGTAGCACAGATACGCAGTATTTT. Its translation is CASSESTSGGSTDTQYF.

The rearrangement links TRBV29-1 to TRBJ1-2, with D unresolved. The CDR3 runs to 12 residues. Germline CDR1 SQVTM, CDR2 ANQGSEA. The chain's CDR3 is CSGNLGDYGYTF. In DNA form, the CDR3 reads TGCAGTGGGAATCTGGGCGACTATGGCTACACCTTC.

In the case of this clone: Since a much larger clone is just one base distant, this may be a read error. Because the CDR3's place on the DNA is in doubt, the DNA is left out and the CDR3 is given as listed by TCRdb. The chain carries TRBV30 and TRBJ1-1. The CDR3 region is 12 residues in length, termini included. CDR1 is GTSNPN and CDR2 is SVGIG in the germline V gene (reference sequence). The CDR3 protein is CAWAPGNTEDFF.

The chain uses TRBV9 and TRBJ2-3, with D perhaps being TRBD1 or TRBD2 (7 bases each). The CDR3 runs to 15 residues. Germline V lookup: CDR1 SGDLS, CDR2 YYNGEE. Trimming stripped 4 bases from V and 2 bases from J, with 14 bases between. The CDR3 sequence: CASSQAGTDTDTQYF. CDR3 DNA: TGTGCCAGCAGCCAAGCGGGGACAGACACAGATACGCAGTATTTT. Full variable domain (remainder filled in from reference TRBV9 and TRBJ2-3): DSGVTQTPKHLITATGQRVTLRCSPRSGDLSVYWYQQSLDQGLQFLIQYYNGEERAKGNILERFSAQQFPDLHSELNLSSLELGDSALYFCASSQAGTDTDTQYFGPGTRLTVL.

The V call is TRBV25-1, the J call TRBJ1-5; D not resolved. The V end lost 5 bases, the J end lost 2 bases, and 7 bases lay between the germline ends. The germline CDR1 and CDR2 sequences are MGHDK and SYGVNS. The CDR3 is made up of 13 amino acids. DNA for the CDR3: TGTGCCAGCAGTTTGTGGGGCAATCAGCCCCAGCATTTT. Its protein product is CASSLWGNQPQHF.

In this sample, this clone turned up a few times. The chain uses TRBV6-6 and TRBJ2-3; D remains unclear. Looked up from germline, CDR1 is MNHNY and CDR2 is SVGAGI (reference sequence). The V end lost 2 bases, the J end lost 6 bases, and 12 bases lay between the germline ends. This CDR3 has 14 amino acids. The chain's CDR3 is CASSYPDGTDTQYF. CDR3 DNA sequence: TGTGCCAGCAGTTACCCGGACGGTACGGATACGCAGTATTTT.

The chain joins TRBV11-3 to TRBJ2-1; no reliable D call. Trimming stripped 5 bases from V and 0 bases from J, with 11 bases between. This CDR3 spans 15 amino acids. The germline CDR1 and CDR2 sequences are SGHNT and YENEEA. CDR3 DNA: TGTGCCAGCAGCCCGATTGGCAGCTCCTACAATGAGCAGTTCTTC. Translating gives CASSPIGSSYNEQFF.

The chain couples TRBV28 to TRBJ1-2; maybe TRBD1 (5 bases). Trimming shortened V by 3 bases and J by 5 bases, and 13 bases separated the two germline ends. There are 14 residues in the CDR3. Germline-derived CDR1 and CDR2 are MDHEN and SYDVKM. Written as DNA, the CDR3 is TGTGCCAGCAGTTTGCTTCAGGGAGGTTATGGCTACACCTTC. Protein sequence: CASSLLQGGYGYTF.

This chain connects TRBV2 to TRBJ2-7; D might be TRBD1 (6 bases). Between the trimmed V and J ends, which lost 3 bases and 3 bases, there was a span of 9 bases. CDR1 is SNHLY, CDR2 FYNNEI, per germline. The CDR3 runs to 13 residues. The CDR3 DNA reads as TGTGCCAGCAGTGACAGGGGCTACTACGAGCAGTACTTC. Protein product: CASSDRGYYEQYF.

About this clone itself: The same CDR3 also results from other DNA sequences found in this sample. The chain combines TRBV6-1 with TRBJ2-1; D is perhaps TRBD1 (6 bases). CDR1 is MNHNS, CDR2 SASEGT, per germline. This CDR3 spans 14 amino acids. V was pared by 4 bases and J by 1 base, with 8 bases between. CDR3 region: CASSGQGSYNEQFF. CDR3 nucleotide sequence: TGTGCCAGCAGTGGGCAGGGGTCCTACAATGAGCAGTTCTTC.

The chain is built from TRBV25-1 and TRBJ2-2; TRBD1 is a possible D gene (6 bases). Germline V gives CDR1 MGHDK, CDR2 SYGVNS. The germline V and J ends were trimmed by 2 bases and 1 base, with 11 bases remaining between them. The CDR3 is made up of 16 amino acids. The CDR3 nucleotides are TGTGCCAGCAGTGAAAAAAGGGGGAAGAACACCGGGGAGCTGTTTTTT. Amino acid sequence: CASSEKRGKNTGELFF. Drawing the rest from reference TRBV25-1 and TRBJ2-2, the complete variable domain is EADIYQTPRYLVIGTGKKITLECSQTMGHDKMYWYQQDPGMELHLIHYSYGVNSTEKGDLSSESTVSRIRTEHFPLTLESARPSHTSQYLCASSEKRGKNTGELFFGEGSRLTVL.

The chain combines TRBV28 with TRBJ2-3, with 7 bases aligning to TRBD2. Germline lookup yields CDR1 MDHEN and CDR2 SYDVKM. J lost 5 bases, V lost 4 bases, and 0 bases had no gene match. This CDR3 contains 12 residues. The CDR3 region is CASSSGGDTQYF. In nucleotides, the CDR3 is TGTGCCAGCAGTTCGGGGGGAGATACGCAGTATTTT.

The chain employs TRBV10-1 and TRBJ2-3; 10 nucleotides line up with TRBD2. CDR1 and CDR2 from the germline V gene are WNHNN and SYGVQD (reference sequence). CDR3 length equals 14 residues. V lost 4 bases and J lost 6; bases outside the gene matches: 4. The CDR3, as DNA: TGCGCCAGCAGTGGTCGGACTAGCGGCGATACGCAGTATTTT. It encodes CASSGRTSGDTQYF.

The chain has TRBV12-2 and TRBJ2-7; the table names TRBD2, a call not compared with the DNA. TRBV12-2 is a recognized pseudogene. The CDR3 sequence is 20 residues long. The CDR3 reads CASRLADSCSAGGPGYEQYF. The CDR3 DNA is TGTGCAAGTCGCTTAGCGGATTCATGTTCGGCGGGAGGGCCGGGGTACGAGCAGTACTTC.

The CDR3 sequence: CASTGQGRTEAFF. The CDR3 DNA reads as TGTGCCAGCACGGGACAGGGAAGGACTGAAGCTTTCTTT. The V and J genes are TRBV28 and TRBJ1-1, with 9 positions matching TRBD1. The CDR3 extends over 13 amino acids. With 7 bases clipped from V and 5 bases from J, the junction kept 5 bases outside the gene matches. The germline gives CDR1 MDHEN, CDR2 SYDVKM.

This chain links TRBV5-1 with TRBJ1-1; 8 positions agree with TRBD1. The CDR3 contains 14 residues. Germline V gives CDR1 SGHRS, CDR2 YFSETQ. After removal of 3 bases from V and 2 bases from J, the junction contained 3 bases not matched to a gene. DNA for the CDR3: TGCGCCAGCAGCTCAGGGGGCGGAAACACTGAAGCTTTCTTT. Encoded protein: CASSSGGGNTEAFF.

This clone came up a few times. V and J are TRBV5-1 and TRBJ2-7, with 9 bases fitting TRBD1. The ends lost 0 bases at V and 2 bases at J; junction bases unmatched: 6. This CDR3 has 16 amino acids. CDR1 is SGHRS and CDR2 is YFSETQ in the germline V gene. DNA for the CDR3: TGCGCCAGCAGCTTGGCCGCGGGACAGGGCACCTACGAGCAGTACTTC. As protein: CASSLAAGQGTYEQYF. The full variable domain, in which reference TRBV5-1 and TRBJ2-7 provide the parts outside the CDR3, is KAGVTQTPRYLIKTRGQQVTLSCSPISGHRSVSWYQQTPGQGLQFLFEYFSETQRNKGNFPGRFSGRQFSNSRSEMNVSTLELGDSALYLCASSLAAGQGTYEQYFGPGTRLTVT.